Below, one T cell receptor (beta chain) is given with its context. Antigen unknown. CDR1 is SGHNT and CDR2 is YYREEE in the germline V gene (reference sequence). Trimming stripped 4 bases from V and 5 bases from J, with 18 bases between. The CDR3 is made up of 15 amino acids. The study ran its PCR with 60 Vbeta and 13 Jbeta primers. Original processing notes: About 11 million of some 80 million unique TCR beta chains were shared, per a later count. The method was immunoSEQ multiplex PCR; TCRdb's version includes in-frame clones alone and lacks a portion of them. For V, J and clone size, that table is used; D and trimming come from the DNA. The sample yields some 90,000 clones, approximately 75% seen once. There were likely unrecorded immune exposures, though donors were nominally healthy when sampled. The data were obtained in a study of cytomegalovirus exposure and HLA in healthy donors. The study's findings and limits: Reportedly, fewer N-insertions than the approximately 650-donor mean appeared in an Asian-associated ancestry cluster in a later analysis.

The sequenced sample consisted of PBMCs. The chain uses TRBV5-4 and TRBJ1-2; TRBD1 is a possible D gene (6 bases). The TCR comes from a female donor in good health and CMV-seropositive. As DNA, the CDR3 is TGTGCCAGCAGCACGGACAGAGCCCGTGATTATGGCTACACCTTC. Translating it yields CASSTDRARDYGYTF.